Listed below are T cell receptor beta chains from one sample, sequenced in a study of OX40 agonist ivuxolimab in advanced cancers. Only in-frame clones appear in the TCRdb table, and some are missing; sequencing was by immunoSEQ multiplex PCR. The data hold about 80,000 clones, with 90% observed a single time. Source: CD4+ or CD8+ T cells sorted from blood, taken in a trial of the OX40 agonist ivuxolimab. These TCRs come from an adult with an advanced solid tumor such as melanoma, head and neck, liver or kidney cancer. CDR3s leave out the opening cysteine and the closing phenylalanine or tryptophan. The order of the fields is J gene, V gene, CDR3 protein.

>TRBJ1-5|TRBV6-5
ASRRGNQPQH
>TRBJ1-5|TRBV6-1
ASSEAQGWGYSNQPQH
>TRBJ1-1|TRBV7-9
ASSPRSPLQAF
>TRBJ2-5|TRBV7-3
ASSLGHQETQY
>TRBJ2-1|TRBV5-1
ASSLTSGSYNEQF
>TRBJ1-1|TRBV29-1
SVALQVPMNTEAF
>TRBJ2-7|TRBV10-2
ASSRQGAMPYEQY
>TRBJ1-5|TRBV30
AWSVSFSSNQPQH
>TRBJ1-1|TRBV6-5
ASSTGALNTEAF
>TRBJ1-1|TRBV18
ASSPGTEGF
>TRBJ1-3|TRBV28
ASRYRDRASSGNTIY
>TRBJ1-5|TRBV6-5
ASRTASSGNQPQH
>TRBJ2-1|TRBV7-3
ASSSPTSGSYNEQF
>TRBJ2-1|TRBV6-1
ASRLAGSVEQF
>TRBJ1-4|TRBV28
ASSQGLGNEKLF
>TRBJ2-7|TRBV6-1
ASSEWAGGEQY
>TRBJ2-7|TRBV11-2
ASSLPRQSYEQY
>TRBJ1-5|TRBV18
ASSLAGGGPQH
>TRBJ2-7|TRBV28
ASSAFGSYEQY
>TRBJ2-5|TRBV2
ASRGNVETQY
>TRBJ1-4|TRBV2
ASSVTFGDRS
>TRBJ1-6|TRBV4-1
ASSQGGPWSWDSPLH
>TRBJ2-1|TRBV6-5
ASSYQVPYNEQF
>TRBJ2-3|TRBV18
ASSLAGGPDTQY
>TRBJ2-5|TRBV7-9
ASSLHETQY
>TRBJ2-3|TRBV6-9
ASSSPGLAGPGRSTDTQY
>TRBJ2-3|TRBV2
ASSGSGGGTDTQY
>TRBJ2-6|TRBV5-6
ASSLRLNSGANVLT
>TRBJ1-1|TRBV18
ASSLRTGMNTEAF
>TRBJ1-5|TRBV9
ASSVDQGRQPQH
>TRBJ1-1|TRBV19
ASSIGDRGSEAF
>TRBJ1-1|TRBV6-5
ASSSGPNTEAF
>TRBJ1-1|TRBV7-9
ASSLEGAAAAF
>TRBJ2-7|TRBV5-4
ASSAPGTSGYEQY
>TRBJ2-5|TRBV5-1
ASSLAGGTSQETQY
>TRBJ2-1|TRBV4-1
ASSQVDLGLSYNEQF
>TRBJ2-7|TRBV19
ASSIGAGFYYEQY
>TRBJ2-4|TRBV5-1
ASSVDPGQGARIQY
>TRBJ2-7|TRBV21-1
ASSSQGGFSYEQY
>TRBJ2-3|TRBV18
ASSPGGTDTQY
>TRBJ1-5|TRBV27
ASSLRGGNQPQH
>TRBJ1-1|TRBV11-2
ASTPGGLTEAF
>TRBJ1-4|TRBV7-8
ASSPRLTVATNEKLF
>TRBJ2-2|TRBV7-2
ASSRRSTGELF
>TRBJ1-1|TRBV5-1
ASSTGQGEAF
>TRBJ2-5|TRBV29-1
SVAEWTSQETQY
>TRBJ1-6|TRBV7-8
ASSLALIGGLSSPLH
>TRBJ2-7|TRBV10-1
ASWDHSSYEQY
>TRBJ1-6|TRBV27
ASSRDSLSSYNSPLH
>TRBJ1-2|TRBV11-3
ASSPGQADYGYT
>TRBJ2-2|TRBV28
ASSFDRVGELF
>TRBJ2-5|TRBV2
ATNLQETQY
>TRBJ1-2|TRBV28
ASSLAGTTNYGYT